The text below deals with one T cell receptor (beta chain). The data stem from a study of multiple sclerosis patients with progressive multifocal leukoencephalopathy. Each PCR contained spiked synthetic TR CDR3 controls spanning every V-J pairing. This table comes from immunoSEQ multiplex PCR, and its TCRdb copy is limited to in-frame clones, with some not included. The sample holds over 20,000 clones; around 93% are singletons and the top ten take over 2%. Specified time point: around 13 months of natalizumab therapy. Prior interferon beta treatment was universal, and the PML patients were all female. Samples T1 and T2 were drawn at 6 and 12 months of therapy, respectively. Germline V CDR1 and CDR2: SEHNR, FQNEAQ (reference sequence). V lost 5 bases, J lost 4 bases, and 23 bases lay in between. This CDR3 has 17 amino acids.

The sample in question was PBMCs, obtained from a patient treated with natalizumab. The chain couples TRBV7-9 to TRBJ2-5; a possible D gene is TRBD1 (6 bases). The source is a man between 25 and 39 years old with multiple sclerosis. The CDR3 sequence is CASSPRRWDTSIETQYF. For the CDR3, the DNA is TGTGCCAGCAGCCCAAGGCGTTGGGACACCTCTATAGAGACCCAGTACTTC. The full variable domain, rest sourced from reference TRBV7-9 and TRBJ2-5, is DTGVSQNPRHKITKRGQNVTFRCDPISEHNRLYWYRQTLGQGPEFLTYFQNEAQLEKSRLLSDRFSAERPKGSFSTLEIQRTEQGDSAMYLCASSPRRWDTSIETQYFGPGTRLLVL.